This entry features one T cell receptor beta chain sequence. V lost 3 bases and J lost 1, with 13 bases in between. Looked up from germline, CDR1 is SGHRS and CDR2 is YFSETQ. The CDR3 consists of 15 residues. This entry is derived from a study of patients and donors after allogeneic stem cell transplantation. TCRdb used MiXCR to reprocess the RT-PCR reads, holding one entry per CDR3 protein. The profile shows approximately 200,000 distinct CDR3 sequences, around 40% of them singletons. V gene TRBV5-1 combines with J gene TRBJ2-5, with D tentatively TRBD1 (6 bases). The source is a human donor who was either an allogeneic HSCT recipient or a stem cell or donor lymphocyte infusion donor (not recorded which). It is not recorded whose cells these are; they may come from a transplant donor. Sequencing was carried out using blood, either unsorted or a sorted T cell fraction (not recorded which). CDR3 sequence: CASSSEDSFQETQYF. CDR3 nucleotide sequence: TGCGCCAGCAGCTCCGAGGACAGTTTCCAAGAGACCCAGTACTTC.